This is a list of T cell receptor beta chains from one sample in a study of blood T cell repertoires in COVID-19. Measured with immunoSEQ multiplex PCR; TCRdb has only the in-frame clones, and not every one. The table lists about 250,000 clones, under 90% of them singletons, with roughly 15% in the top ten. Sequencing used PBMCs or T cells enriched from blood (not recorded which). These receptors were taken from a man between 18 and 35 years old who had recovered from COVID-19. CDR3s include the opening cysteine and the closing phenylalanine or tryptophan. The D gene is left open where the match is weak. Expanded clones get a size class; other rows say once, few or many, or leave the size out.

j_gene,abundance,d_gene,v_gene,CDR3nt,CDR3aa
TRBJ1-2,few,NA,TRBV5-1,TGCGCCAGCAGCTTGGATCTGGCAGGGGGCTACACCTTC,CASSLDLAGGYTF
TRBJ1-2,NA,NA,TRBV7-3,TGTGCCAGCAGCGTCGAACCTTGGAAGGGGCGGACTAACTATGGCTACACCTTC,CASSVEPWKGRTNYGYTF
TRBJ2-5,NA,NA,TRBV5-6,TGTGCCAGCAGTCTTAGTATCGAGACCCAGTACTTC,CASSLSIETQYF
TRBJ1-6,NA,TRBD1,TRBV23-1,TGCGCCAGCACTAGACAGGGAAGTTTAATATCACGGTCACCCCTCCACTTT,CASTRQGSLISRSPLHF
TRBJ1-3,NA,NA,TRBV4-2,TGTGCCAGCAGCCAAGATTTCACGGTAGGAAACACCATATATTTT,CASSQDFTVGNTIYF
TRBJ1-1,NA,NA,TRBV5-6,TGTGCCAGCAGCCCCGAGTTTGGGGGCAATACTGAAGCTTTCTTT,CASSPEFGGNTEAFF
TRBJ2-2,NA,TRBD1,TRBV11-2,TGTGCCAGCAGCTTAGACAGGGGGAGCACCGGGGAGCTGTTTTTT,CASSLDRGSTGELFF
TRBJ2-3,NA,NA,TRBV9,TGTGCCAGCAGCGTAAGAGGAGGGCCTTCAGATACGCAGTATTTT,CASSVRGGPSDTQYF
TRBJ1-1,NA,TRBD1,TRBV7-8,TGTGCCAGCAGCTGGCCGGGACAGAAAATGAACACTGAAGCTTTCTTT,CASSWPGQKMNTEAFF
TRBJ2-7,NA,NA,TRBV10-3,TGTGCCATCAGAACCGACAGGATCGAGACCCCCAACTACGAGCAGTACTTC,CAIRTDRIETPNYEQYF
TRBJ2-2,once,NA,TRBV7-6,TGTGCCAGCAGCTTAGCCGAGGGACACAACACCGGGGAGCTGTTTTTT,CASSLAEGHNTGELFF
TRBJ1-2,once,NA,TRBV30,TGTGCCTGGAGTCCCAGACAGGCAGACTATGGCTACACCTTC,CAWSPRQADYGYTF
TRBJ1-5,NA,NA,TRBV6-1,TGTGCCAGCAGTGAAGCGCCCAGGACTGTAGGCAATCAGCCCCAGCATTTT,CASSEAPRTVGNQPQHF
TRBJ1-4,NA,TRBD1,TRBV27,TGTGCCAGCAGTGAGACAGGGGAGGGAAAACTGTTTTTT,CASSETGEGKLFF
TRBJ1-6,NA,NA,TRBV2,TGTGCCAGCAGTGACAGTAATTCACCCCTCCACTTT,CASSDSNSPLHF
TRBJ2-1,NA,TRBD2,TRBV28,TGTGCCAGCAGGAGCGGGAGCTCCTACAATGAGCAGTTCTTC,CASRSGSSYNEQFF
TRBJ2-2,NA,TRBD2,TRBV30,TGTGCCTGGAGTGTAAAGCTAGCGGGAGTTGCGGCCACCGGGGAGCTGTTTTTT,CAWSVKLAGVAATGELFF
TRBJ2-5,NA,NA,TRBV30,TGTGCCTGGAGTCGCAGGGGGGCGGGGACCCAGTACTTC,CAWSRRGAGTQYF
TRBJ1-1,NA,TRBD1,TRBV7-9,TGTGCCAGCAGTCCCGGGACAGGGTCTACTGAAGCTTTCTTT,CASSPGTGSTEAFF
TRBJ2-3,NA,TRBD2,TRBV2,TGTGCCAGCATTCTAGCGGAGAGCACAGATACGCAGTATTTT,CASILAESTDTQYF
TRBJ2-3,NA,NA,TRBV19,TGTGCCAGTAGTACGGCGGCCGGGTTTACGGATACGCAGTATTTT,CASSTAAGFTDTQYF
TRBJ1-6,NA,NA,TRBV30,TGTGCCTGGAGCGCAGGGAGGAATTCACCCCTCCACTTT,CAWSAGRNSPLHF
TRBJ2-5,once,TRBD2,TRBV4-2,TGTGCCAGCAGCAAAGGGGCGGGGGGGCCTGAGACCCAGTACTTC,CASSKGAGGPETQYF
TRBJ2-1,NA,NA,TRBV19,TGTGCCAGTAGTATAGCATTAGGGGCCTACAATGAGCAGTTCTTC,CASSIALGAYNEQFF
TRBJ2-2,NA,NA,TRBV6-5,TGTGCCAGCCAAAGGCCGGGGACGAACACCGGGGAGCTGTTTTTT,CASQRPGTNTGELFF
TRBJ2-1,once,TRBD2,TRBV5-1,TGCGCCAGCAGCTTGGAGCCTAGCGGGAGGGGGAATGAGCAGTTCTTC,CASSLEPSGRGNEQFF
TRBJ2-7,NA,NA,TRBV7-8,TGTGCCAGCAGCTATGGAGTCTCCTACGAGCAGTACTTC,CASSYGVSYEQYF
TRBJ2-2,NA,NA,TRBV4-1,TGCGCCAGCAGCCAAGATCCCGCCGGGGAGCTGTTTTTT,CASSQDPAGELFF
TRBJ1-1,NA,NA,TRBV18,TGTGCCAGCTCAGGAGGGTTGAGTACTGAAGCTTTCTTT,CASSGGLSTEAFF
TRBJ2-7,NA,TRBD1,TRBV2,TGTGCCAGCAGCGCCGGGACAGGGTGGAACGAGCAGTACTTC,CASSAGTGWNEQYF
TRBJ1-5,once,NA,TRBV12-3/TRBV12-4,TGTGCCAGCCGGTACCGAAATCAGCCCCAGCATTTT,CASRYRNQPQHF
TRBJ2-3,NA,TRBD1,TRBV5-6,TGTGCCAGCAGCTTAGACAGGGGGCTAGTCCATACGCAGTATTTT,CASSLDRGLVHTQYF
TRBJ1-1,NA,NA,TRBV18,TGTGCCAGCTCGCCCGGGATGGGGGGCACTGAAGCTTTCTTT,CASSPGMGGTEAFF
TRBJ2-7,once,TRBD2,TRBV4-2,TGTGCCAGCAGCCCCAACGCCGGGACTATCCGTTGGGAGCAGTACTTC,CASSPNAGTIRWEQYF
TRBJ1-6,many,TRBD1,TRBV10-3,TGTGCCACTAGCATGGGACAGGGGTCCTATAATTCACCCCTCCACTTT,CATSMGQGSYNSPLHF
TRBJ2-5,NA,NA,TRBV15,TGTGCCACCAGCAGGTTCGTGGGGGGATCGGAGACCCAGTACTTC,CATSRFVGGSETQYF
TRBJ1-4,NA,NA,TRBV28,TGTGCCAGCAGCCCGACCTCATTTGGGCAGCGGGATGAAAAACTGTTTTTT,CASSPTSFGQRDEKLFF
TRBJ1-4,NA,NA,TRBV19,TGTGCCAGTAGTTCAACCGGTTTAACTAATGAAAAACTGTTTTTT,CASSSTGLTNEKLFF
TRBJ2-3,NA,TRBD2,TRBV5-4,TGTGCCAGCAGCGGCCCGGGACTAGCGGGGGGCACAGATACGCAGTATTTT,CASSGPGLAGGTDTQYF
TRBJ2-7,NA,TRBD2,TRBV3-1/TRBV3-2,TGTGCCAGCAGCCGCGGGACTAGCGGGAACGAGCAGTACTTC,CASSRGTSGNEQYF
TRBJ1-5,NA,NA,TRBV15,TGTGCCACCAGCAGAGATCGTGGCAATCAGCCCCAGCATTTT,CATSRDRGNQPQHF
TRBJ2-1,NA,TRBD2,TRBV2,TGTGCCAGCAGTCGTAGCGGGGGGGCCTACAATGAGCAGTTCTTC,CASSRSGGAYNEQFF
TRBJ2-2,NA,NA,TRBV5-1,TGCGCCAGCAGGGAGGGAGGCACCGGGGAGCTGTTTTTT,CASREGGTGELFF
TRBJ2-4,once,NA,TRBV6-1,TGTGCCAGCAGTGAACAGGGGGGATCAAACATTCAGTACTTC,CASSEQGGSNIQYF
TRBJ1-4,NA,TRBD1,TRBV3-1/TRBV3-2,TGTGCCAGCAGCCAAGATCCCAGGGGGAATGAAAAACTGTTTTTT,CASSQDPRGNEKLFF
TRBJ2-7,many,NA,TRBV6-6,TGTGCCAGCAGCCCCGGCCGGGAGCCCTACGAGCAGTACTTC,CASSPGREPYEQYF
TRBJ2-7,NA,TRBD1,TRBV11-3,TGTGCCAGCAGGCCCGGGACAGGGACCTACGAGCAGTACTTC,CASRPGTGTYEQYF
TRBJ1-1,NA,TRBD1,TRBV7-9,TGTGCCAGCAGCCCGACAGGGGAGATGAACACTGAAGCTTTCTTT,CASSPTGEMNTEAFF
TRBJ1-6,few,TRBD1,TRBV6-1,TGTGCCAGCAGTGAATACAGGGGGCCTTCACCCCTCCACTTT,CASSEYRGPSPLHF
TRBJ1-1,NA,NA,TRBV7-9,TGTGCCAGCAGCCCTCTGAACACTGAAGCTTTCTTT,CASSPLNTEAFF
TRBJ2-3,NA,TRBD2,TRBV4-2,TGTGCCAGCAGCCAGGTAGCGGGGGATAGCACAGATACGCAGTATTTT,CASSQVAGDSTDTQYF
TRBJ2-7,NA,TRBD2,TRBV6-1,TGTGCCAGCAGTGACCGCCTTAGGACTAGCGGGATAGGTGAGCAGTACTTC,CASSDRLRTSGIGEQYF
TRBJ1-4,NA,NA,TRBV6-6,TGTGCCAGCAGTTACTCTCAGGGGTTCGGTAATGAAAAACTGTTTTTT,CASSYSQGFGNEKLFF
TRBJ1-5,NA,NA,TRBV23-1,TGCGCCAGCAGTCAATCCGCGAAGCCCCAGCATTTT,CASSQSAKPQHF
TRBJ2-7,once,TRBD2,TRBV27,TGTGCCAGCAGCCGAACTAGCGGAGGCTCCTACGAGCAGTACTTC,CASSRTSGGSYEQYF
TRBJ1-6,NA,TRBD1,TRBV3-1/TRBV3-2,TGTGCCAGCAGCCAAGATCGCGGACAGGGGTTGGCACCCCTCCACTTT,CASSQDRGQGLAPLHF
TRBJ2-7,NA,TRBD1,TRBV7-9,TGTGCCAGCAGCCCATCATTCGGGACAGGGCTGTACGAGCAGTACTTC,CASSPSFGTGLYEQYF